This T cell receptor beta chain was found in a study of blood T cell repertoires in COVID-19. At the level of the study: Sample material is recorded as cDNA or gDNA derived from T cells, B-cell-depleted T cells, or PBMCs.

Assignments of participants to cohorts depended upon their own reported clinical history. TCRdb keeps only in-frame clones here, not all; method: immunoSEQ multiplex PCR. The sample has a few hundred thousand clones; about four fifths are singletons. The V gene's germline CDR1 is LNHDA and CDR2 SQIVND (reference sequence). This CDR3 comprises 13 residues. The V gene end was trimmed by 4 bases and the J gene end by 10 bases; junction bases not matched to a gene: 7. This sequence joins TRBV19 and TRBJ2-1; 7 bases align to TRBD2. The source material was PBMCs or T cells enriched from blood (not recorded which). The clonotype originates from a woman in her forties or fifties who had recovered from COVID-19. CDR3 sequence: CASSRGLGREQFF. CDR3 bases: TGTGCCAGTAGTAGAGGACTAGGTCGGGAGCAGTTCTTC.